This T cell receptor (beta chain) was recorded in a study of PD-1 blockade in classical Hodgkin lymphoma. The CDR3 has 11 amino acids. V lost 4 bases and J 6 bases, leaving 5 bases between the germline ends. CDR1 is SEHNR, CDR2 FQNEAQ, per germline (reference sequence). Study outcomes and limitations: A reduction in baseline TCR diversity was reportedly seen in newly diagnosed patients relative to healthy donors. Complete responders had baseline diversity similar to newly diagnosed patients. CD4+ TCR diversity, unlike CD8+, climbed significantly by C4D1.

Some clones are missing from TCRdb's copy, which holds only in-frame ones; the method was immunoSEQ multiplex PCR. This sample has about 93,000 clones; about nine tenths occur once, and the top ten carry roughly 3%. There was relapse after autologous stem cell transplantation in every patient, and there was variation in brentuximab vedotin exposure. About this clone: The antigen is unknown. The sample contains more than one DNA sequence encoding this CDR3.

This sequence joins TRBV7-9 and TRBJ2-3; no reliable D call. This specimen was peripheral blood mononuclear cells (PBMCs), taken before the second cycle of nivolumab. The sequence derives from a human donor with classical Hodgkin lymphoma. The CDR3 sequence: CASSSTDTQYF. DNA of the CDR3: TGTGCCAGCAGCTCGACCGATACGCAGTATTTT. The full variable domain, in which reference TRBV7-9 and TRBJ2-3 provide the parts outside the CDR3, is DTGVSQNPRHKITKRGQNVTFRCDPISEHNRLYWYRQTLGQGPEFLTYFQNEAQLEKSRLLSDRFSAERPKGSFSTLEIQRTEQGDSAMYLCASSSTDTQYFGPGTRLTVL.